The source of this T cell receptor beta chain is a study of regulatory T cells in long-lasting Graves disease. Study results and caveats: New patients shared some 980 public clonotypes, and persistent patients shared more, with fewer than 3,500.

Stated time point: newly diagnosed GD, antithyroid drugs for less than 3 months. Construction of the TCR library relied on RNA isolated from PBMCs. TCR beta libraries were built with iRepertoire HTBI primers and Arm-PCR of CDR3 regions. Each CDR3 protein is one row after TCRdb ran MiXCR on the multiplex PCR reads. There are roughly 500,000 distinct CDR3 sequences in the sample; roughly 12% occur only once, and over 7.5% lies in the top ten. With regard to this clonotype: Its antigen is currently unknown.

The same sample was also studied in work on T cells in Graves' hyperthyroidism and ophthalmopathy. That report notes: Stable Graves' hyperthyroidism denoted no ophthalmopathy progression over 18 months. First-round RT-PCR of the TCR CDR3 relied on the HTBI primer set.

The material was peripheral blood mononuclear cells (PBMCs), obtained at new diagnosis, from a patient treated with antithyroid drugs. The clonotype was recovered from a man aged 25 to 40 with Graves disease.

The CDR3 DNA reads as TGTGCCAGCAGCCCCCCGGGACTAGAGCTGGAGACCCAGTACTTC. Amino acids: CASSPPGLELETQYF. The rearrangement joins TRBV7-9 to TRBJ2-5, with 8 bases fitting TRBD2. The germline gives CDR1 SEHNR, CDR2 FQNEAQ (reference sequence). CDR3 length: 15 residues. Trimming removed 5 bases from V and 5 bases from J; junction bases left unmatched: 10.